This T cell receptor beta chain was identified during a study of T cell repertoires in cytomegalovirus infection. TCRdb processed the reads anew with MiXCR; each CDR3 protein has one entry. The sample holds a few hundred thousand distinct CDR3 sequences; just under 25% are singletons and the top ten take more than 10%. About this clonotype itself: Its antigen is not known.

The CDR3 has 15 amino acids. The V gene's germline CDR1 is LNHDA and CDR2 SQIVND (reference sequence). With 5 bases removed from V and 1 base from J, the gap between germline ends came to 13 bases. The rearrangement links TRBV19 to TRBJ2-3; no firm D call. Sequencing was performed on cultured PBMCs, taken from culture after CMV antigen stimulation. The origin of this receptor is a human donor in good health (CMV status not recorded). Some clones in this sample may be carry-over from other donors' samples. The CDR3, as DNA: TGTGCCAGTAGTGACGTAGGCGGTCGCACAGATACGCAGTATTTT. Protein product: CASSDVGGRTDTQYF.